What follows is one T cell receptor (beta chain) and its context. What it binds is not known. Repertoires were generated with immunoSEQ multiplex PCR, while TCRdb's copy carries only in-frame clones and drops some. Of about 120,000 clones listed, approximately 83% are singletons. The CDR3 sequence is 15 residues long. The ends lost 5 bases at V and 2 bases at J; junction bases unmatched: 8. Germline values: CDR1 MDHEN, CDR2 SYDVKM. These data belong to a study of cytotoxic CD8 clonotypes in ibrutinib-treated CLL. The overall study: Response was recorded as partial in roughly 25 patients and complete in 2; at median around 68 months, approximately 14 remained remitted and some 12 had progressed. Productive templates averaged approximately 260,000 per sample, and productive rearrangements 80,000 to 95,000.

Study-wide results and limits: Lymph node repertoires were not studied, and sampling times were unmatched. Public clonotypes (which were uncommon) either contracted or remained stable on treatment.

The starting material was PBMCs, obtained after 24 months of ibrutinib treatment. The sequence derives from a human donor with chronic lymphocytic leukemia. The chain employs TRBV28 and TRBJ2-5; 7 bases match TRBD2. The CDR3 DNA sequence: TGTGCCAGCAGTGGTGGTGGGGGGGTACAAGAGACCCAGTACTTC. Translating it yields CASSGGGGVQETQYF.